This T cell receptor (beta chain) originates from a study of Graves' ophthalmopathy and Graves' hyperthyroidism. The CDR3 is 15 residues long. The trim removed 3 bases at V and 0 bases at J, leaving 1 base unmatched. Germline V gene lookup returns CDR1 DFQATT and CDR2 SNEGSKA (reference sequence). Beta-chain TCR CDR3 regions were amplified from RNA transcripts. After a first-round RT-PCR with HTBI primers, a second-round multiplex PCR was run. TCRdb reprocessed the multiplex PCR reads with MiXCR, giving one entry per CDR3 protein. Among roughly 610,000 distinct CDR3 sequences listed, 22% were seen once. Recruitment covered hyperthyroidism patients aged 18 to 65 whose new diagnosis was of under 2 months' duration.

Input material: peripheral blood. The receptor was derived from a woman under 30 with stable Graves' hyperthyroidism. Some clones in this sample may be carry-over from other donors' samples. The rearrangement joins TRBV20-1 to TRBJ2-7; 14 bases are shared with TRBD2. CDR3 nucleotides: TGCAGTGCTAGGGGGACTAGCGGGAGCTCCTACGAGCAGTACTTC. As protein: CSARGTSGSSYEQYF.